This TCR beta chain stems from a study of T cells in Graves' hyperthyroidism and ophthalmopathy. Study-wide points: The authors' 13 V-J model separated ophthalmopathy from stable hyperthyroidism.

The CDR3 covers 16 residues. V trimming: 3 bases; J trimming: 7 bases; junction bases outside the gene matches: 7. Germline V gene lookup returns CDR1 SGHVS and CDR2 FNYEAQ. TCR beta CDR3 region amplification was performed from RNA transcripts. TCR CDR3 underwent first-round RT-PCR with the HTBI primer set. TCRdb processed the multiplex PCR reads anew with MiXCR; each CDR3 protein has one entry. The data show under 300,000 distinct CDR3 sequences, roughly 13% seen once. Hyperthyroidism was newly diagnosed in patients aged 18 to 65 (duration under 2 months). Based on clinical symptoms, serum thyroxine and TRAb, thyroid ultrasound and orbital computed tomography, diagnoses were reached. A few counts support this clonotype. Its antigen is unidentified.

Material: blood. The V gene is TRBV7-6, the J gene TRBJ2-2, with TRBD2 identical over 11 bases. This receptor was taken from a woman in her 30s with Graves' hyperthyroidism that later progressed to Graves' ophthalmopathy. As DNA, the CDR3 is TGTGCCAGCAGCTTCACTAGCGGGAGCTGGGACGGGGAGCTGTTTTTT. Translation: CASSFTSGSWDGELFF.